A selection of T cell receptor beta chains follows, all from one sample in a study of T cells in localized non-small cell lung cancer. The table came from immunoSEQ multiplex PCR; TCRdb's copy has only in-frame clones and leaves some out. The sample comprises about 2,900 clones, less than 40% of which are singletons, and 15% to 20% rests with the top ten. The sequencing used lung tumor tissue, collected before any cancer treatment. The receptor set was obtained from a male donor aged 60 or older with stage I squamous cell lung carcinoma. The CDR3 runs from the conserved cysteine through the conserved F or W. The order of the fields is J gene, V gene, clone size, D gene, CDR3 protein, CDR3 DNA. D genes are given only for firm matches. Expanded clones are given a class, and other clones once, few, many or no size at all.

TRBJ2-7 | TRBV6-8 | few | TRBD1 | CASSYDRGEQYF | TGTGCCAGCAGTTACGACAGGGGCGAGCAGTACTTC
TRBJ1-2 | TRBV6-8 | few | - | CAISVGTYYGYTF | TGTGCCATCAGTGTTGGGACATACTATGGCTACACCTTC
TRBJ2-3 | TRBV19 | large | - | CASSFLAVSTDTQYF | TGTGCCAGTAGTTTTTTAGCAGTAAGCACAGATACGCAGTATTTT
TRBJ1-1 | TRBV9 | - | - | CASSDSLNLAFF | TGTGCCAGCAGCGACAGTTTGAATTTAGCTTTCTTT
TRBJ2-4 | TRBV10-2 | - | - | CASSELARVGIQYF | TGCGCCAGCAGCGAACTAGCTCGGGTGGGCATTCAGTACTTC
TRBJ2-3 | TRBV29-1 | - | - | CSVDGDTTTDTQYF | TGCAGCGTTGATGGGGACACAACCACAGATACGCAGTATTTT
TRBJ2-1 | TRBV9 | - | - | CASSEAAAPADNEQFF | TGTGCCAGCAGTGAAGCGGCGGCCCCAGCGGATAATGAGCAGTTCTTC
TRBJ1-4 | TRBV6-1 | few | - | CASSEVGGSNEKLFF | TGTGCCAGCAGTGAAGTGGGGGGATCGAATGAAAAACTGTTTTTT
TRBJ2-2 | TRBV6-8 | - | TRBD2 | CASAGAGGDTGELFF | TGTGCCAGCGCCGGAGCGGGAGGGGACACCGGGGAGCTGTTTTTT
TRBJ2-1 | TRBV6-8 | - | - | CASSYSRLGDEQFF | TGTGCCAGCAGTTACTCCCGACTTGGTGATGAGCAGTTCTTC
TRBJ2-1 | TRBV19 | - | - | CASSIGGNYNEQFF | TGTGCCAGTAGTATCGGCGGTAACTACAATGAGCAGTTCTTC
TRBJ2-2 | TRBV7-4 | few | TRBD2 | CASSLIRAAGVAGELFF | TGTGCCAGCAGCTTGATCAGAGCAGCGGGAGTAGCCGGGGAGCTGTTTTTT
TRBJ2-7 | TRBV9 | - | TRBD1 | CASKGQGFYEQYF | TGTGCCAGCAAGGGACAGGGGTTCTACGAGCAGTACTTC
TRBJ2-7 | TRBV28 | - | - | CASSLSAYEQYF | TGTGCCAGCAGTTTATCTGCTTACGAGCAGTACTTC
TRBJ2-1 | TRBV11-3 | medium-sized | TRBD2 | CASSLSTGGVLNEQFF | TGTGCCAGCAGTCTATCTACGGGAGGGGTTCTCAATGAGCAGTTCTTC
TRBJ1-1 | TRBV19 | - | - | CASLGFWPNTEAFF | TGTGCCAGTTTAGGTTTTTGGCCGAACACTGAAGCTTTCTTT
TRBJ2-1 | TRBV19 | - | TRBD2 | CASSTGTSASYNEQFF | TGTGCCAGTAGTACCGGGACTAGTGCGTCCTACAATGAGCAGTTCTTC
TRBJ2-5 | TRBV11-3 | few | TRBD2 | CASSLVTSGQETQYF | TGTGCCAGCAGCTTGGTGACTAGCGGACAAGAGACCCAGTACTTC
TRBJ2-1 | TRBV14 | - | - | CASSQGLYNEQFF | TGTGCCAGCAGCCAAGGGCTTTACAATGAGCAGTTCTTC
TRBJ1-5 | TRBV19 | - | - | CASNPWGEFSPQHF | TGTGCCAGTAACCCCTGGGGGGAATTTTCGCCCCAGCATTTT
TRBJ1-3 | TRBV6-8 | few | TRBD1 | CASSYSGQGTIYF | TGTGCCAGCAGTTACTCGGGACAGGGAACCATATATTTT
TRBJ1-2 | TRBV6-8 | medium-sized | - | CASSSQNSNYGYTF | TGTGCCAGCAGTTCCCAGAACTCGAACTATGGCTACACCTTC
TRBJ1-1 | TRBV9 | few | TRBD1 | CASKGLTGGNTEAFF | TGTGCCAGCAAGGGGTTGACAGGGGGGAACACTGAAGCTTTCTTT
TRBJ2-3 | TRBV28 | - | TRBD1 | CASSWTGGKYTQYF | TGTGCCAGCAGTTGGACAGGGGGCAAATATACGCAGTATTTT
TRBJ2-4 | TRBV28 | - | - | CASSYYREGGAKNIQYF | TGTGCCAGCAGTTATTACAGGGAGGGGGGAGCCAAAAACATTCAGTACTTC
TRBJ1-1 | TRBV11-3 | medium-sized | - | CASSLEGDWDTEAFF | TGTGCCAGCAGCTTAGAAGGGGACTGGGACACTGAAGCTTTCTTT
TRBJ2-2 | TRBV6-8 | - | - | CASREIFTGELFF | TGTGCCAGCAGGGAAATTTTCACCGGGGAGCTGTTTTTT
TRBJ1-1 | TRBV30 | few | - | CAWRGFQNTEAFF | TGTGCCTGGAGAGGATTCCAGAACACTGAAGCTTTCTTT
TRBJ2-5 | TRBV29-1 | - | TRBD2 | CSLTSGHQETQYF | TGCAGCCTGACTAGCGGCCACCAAGAGACCCAGTACTTC
TRBJ2-1 | TRBV6-8 | - | TRBD1 | CASSFLGQYNEQFF | TGTGCCAGCAGTTTCCTGGGACAGTACAATGAGCAGTTCTTC
TRBJ1-1 | TRBV19 | - | TRBD1 | CASSRGQGWSTEAFF | TGTGCCAGTAGTAGGGGACAGGGGTGGTCCACTGAAGCTTTCTTT
TRBJ2-7 | TRBV6-8 | - | TRBD2 | CASSRELAETYEQYF | TGTGCCAGCAGCAGGGAGCTAGCGGAAACCTACGAGCAGTACTTC
TRBJ1-2 | TRBV15 | - | - | CATSRGVSLPTGYTF | TGTGCCACCAGCAGAGGTGTATCTCTTCCTACGGGCTACACCTTC
TRBJ2-7 | TRBV19 | - | TRBD1 | CASSMARGTGMGEQYF | TGTGCCAGTAGTATGGCAAGGGGGACAGGGATGGGAGAGCAGTACTTC